This T cell receptor (beta chain) was documented in a study of blood T cell repertoires in COVID-19. Background on the study: In each case, the material was cDNA or gDNA derived from T cells, B-cell-depleted T cells, or PBMCs.

In germline, CDR1 is MDHEN, CDR2 SYDVKM. The CDR3 loop spans 14 amino acids. Trimming stripped 6 bases from V and 5 bases from J, with 14 bases between. Original data processing: For nucleated cells, counts were estimated from reference gene primer amplification. Sequencing used immunoSEQ multiplex PCR; TCRdb keeps in-frame clones, though not all of them. V, J and clone size are those of that table, while D and trimming were read from the DNA. The data show some 350,000 clones, around nine tenths seen once. The chain couples TRBV28 to TRBJ2-1; tentatively, D is TRBD1 (5 bases). The sample consisted of PBMCs or T cells enriched from blood (not recorded which). This receptor was taken from a man aged 25-45 years who had recovered from COVID-19. As DNA, the CDR3 is TGTGCCAGCAGCCTTCAGGGATGGGACAATGAGCAGTTCTTC. Translating gives CASSLQGWDNEQFF.